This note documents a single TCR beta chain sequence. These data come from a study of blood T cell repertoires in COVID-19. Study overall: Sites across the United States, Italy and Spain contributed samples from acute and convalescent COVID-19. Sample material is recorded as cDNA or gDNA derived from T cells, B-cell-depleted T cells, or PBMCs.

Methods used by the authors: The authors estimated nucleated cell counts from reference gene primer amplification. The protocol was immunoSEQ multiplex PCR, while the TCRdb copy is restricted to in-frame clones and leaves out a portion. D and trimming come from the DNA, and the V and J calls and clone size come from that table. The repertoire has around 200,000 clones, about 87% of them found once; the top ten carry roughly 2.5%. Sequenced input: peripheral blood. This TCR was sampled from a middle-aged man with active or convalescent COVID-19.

Here the CDR3 reads CASSQDRDRGYGYTF. DNA for the CDR3: TGTGCCAGCAGCCAAGACCGGGACAGGGGCTATGGCTACACCTTC. V usage is TRBV3-1 (or the pseudogene TRBV3-2) and J usage is TRBJ1-2; 10 nucleotides line up with TRBD1. After removal of 0 bases from V and 4 bases from J, the junction contained 2 bases not matched to a gene. The CDR3 is 15 amino acids. Germline CDR1 is LGHDT and CDR2 is YNNKEL (reference sequence).